This entry lists 24 T cell receptor beta chains sequenced from one sample in a study of identical twins. TCRdb reanalysed the 5' RACE reads using MiXCR and keeps one entry per CDR3 protein. The data show 250,000 to 350,000 distinct CDR3 sequences, with about 8.3% seen just once and 2% to 2.5% held by the top ten. In addition, the sample was reused for a study of yellow fever vaccine responses in identical twins.

Specimen: memory (CD45RO+) T cells sorted from blood. These receptors were taken from a woman aged 18-35 years in good health.

This clonotype was seen at least ten times. This chain links TRBV11-2 with TRBJ2-3; D is possibly TRBD1 (6 bases). CDR3 length: 17 residues. The ends were cut back, 5 bases at V and 5 bases at J, with 23 bases in the middle. From germline, CDR1 is SGHAT and CDR2 FQNNGV. The CDR3: CASSPIMTGREKDTQYF. CDR3 coding DNA: TGTGCCAGCAGCCCAATAATGACAGGTCGCGAGAAAGATACGCAGTATTTT.

This clonotype was recorded at least ten times. This chain links TRBV12-3 or TRBV12-4 with TRBJ1-4, with D hard to call. The CDR3 is made up of 13 amino acids. V lost 0 bases and J lost 2, with 1 base in between. The CDR3 is CASSLATNEKLFF. The DNA for the CDR3 is TGTGCCAGCAGTTTAGCTACTAATGAAAAACTGTTTTTT.

The chain carries TRBV11-1 and TRBJ1-6; maybe TRBD1 (5 bases). CDR3 size: 15 residues. V was clipped by 5 bases and J by 7 bases, with 15 bases between them. Germline assignment: CDR1 SGHAT and CDR2 FQDESV (reference sequence). As DNA, the CDR3 is TGTGCCAGCAGCCCCTTAGCAGGGATGAATTCACCCCTCCACTTT. This sequence encodes CASSPLAGMNSPLHF.

This rearrangement joins TRBV20-1 to TRBJ2-7, with D maybe TRBD1 (5 bases). Between the trimmed V and J ends, which lost 3 bases and 2 bases, there was a span of 17 bases. Per the germline V gene, CDR1 is DFQATT and CDR2 is SNEGSKA (reference sequence). The CDR3 is 15 residues long. The CDR3 DNA reads as TGCAGTGCTAGGTCAGGGTCCCAAGCCACCTACGAGCAGTACTTC. The encoded protein is CSARSGSQATYEQYF.

This chain connects TRBV20-1 to TRBJ2-1; D possibly corresponds to TRBD2 (5 bases). Germline V gene sequence: CDR1 DFQATT, CDR2 SNEGSKA (reference sequence). The CDR3 has 14 amino acids. The V gene lost 6 bases and the J gene lost 1 base, with 13 bases spanning the gap. CDR3 coding DNA: TGCAGTGCCCCGGCGGAGGATTCCTACAATGAGCAGTTCTTC. Protein product: CSAPAEDSYNEQFF.

This chain connects TRBV5-5 to TRBJ1-2; a weak D match, TRBD1 (6 bases). Between the trimmed V and J ends, which lost 5 bases and 3 bases, there was a span of 11 bases. Germline V CDR1 and CDR2: SGHKS, YYEKEE (reference sequence). The CDR3 has 13 residues. The CDR3 coding sequence is TGTGCCAGCAGGCGGACAGACCACTATGGCTACACCTTC. Its protein product is CASRRTDHYGYTF.

Written as DNA, the CDR3 is TGTGCCAGCAGGGGGACTAGTCGCGCAGATACGCAGTATTTT. Translated: CASRGTSRADTQYF. The V call is TRBV2, the J call TRBJ2-3; TRBD2 aligns across 8 bases. Looked up from germline, CDR1 is SNHLY and CDR2 is FYNNEI. The CDR3 consists of 14 residues. After removal of 6 bases from V and 4 bases from J, the junction contained 6 bases not matched to a gene. Together with reference TRBV2 and TRBJ2-3, the CDR3 gives the full variable domain: EPEVTQTPSHQVTQMGQEVILRCVPISNHLYFYWYRQILGQKVEFLVSFYNNEISEKSEIFDDQFSVERPDGSNFTLKIRSTKLEDSAMYFCASRGTSRADTQYFGPGTRLTVL.

The rearrangement uses TRBV21-1 and TRBJ2-2; TRBD1, as called in the table, went unchecked against the DNA. TRBV21-1 is marked as a pseudogene. There are 17 residues in the CDR3. CDR3 coding DNA: TGTGCCAGCAGCAAAGAAAAGGGGACGGCGAACACCGGGGAGCTGTTTTTT. It translates to CASSKEKGTANTGELFF.

This clonotype was picked up many times. This sequence joins TRBV5-1 and TRBJ1-4, with no clear D. Trimming took off 1 base at V and 6 bases at J, with 7 bases between the two ends. Germline CDR1 and CDR2: SGHRS and YFSETQ. The CDR3 consists of 13 residues. CDR3 sequence: CASSLSRDEKLFF. In DNA, the CDR3 is TGCGCCAGCAGCTTGTCCCGAGATGAAAAACTGTTTTTT.

This clonotype was seen more than once but under ten times. V and J are TRBV2 and TRBJ2-2, with no clear D. The germline gives CDR1 SNHLY, CDR2 FYNNEI. This CDR3 has 15 residues. With 0 bases removed from V and 2 bases from J, the gap between germline ends came to 7 bases. CDR3 amino acids: CASSEAGKNTGELFF. As DNA, the CDR3 is TGTGCCAGCAGTGAAGCAGGCAAAAACACCGGGGAGCTGTTTTTT.

This clonotype was found a few times. The chain joins TRBV3-1 to TRBJ2-1; 10 bases line up with TRBD2. The CDR3 covers 16 residues. The J segment lost 6 bases and the V segment lost 4 bases, leaving 9 bases of the junction unmatched. The germline CDR1 and CDR2 sequences are LGHDT and YNNKEL (reference sequence). The CDR3 spells CASSRSTSGIINEQFF. The CDR3, as DNA: TGTGCCAGCAGCCGATCCACTAGCGGGATCATCAATGAGCAGTTCTTC.

CDR3 sequence: CASSVSGGAAETQYF. The CDR3 DNA is TGTGCCAGCAGCGTTAGCGGGGGGGCCGCAGAGACCCAGTACTTC. The chain recombines TRBV9 with TRBJ2-5; 11 nucleotides match TRBD2. Per the germline V gene, CDR1 is SGDLS and CDR2 is YYNGEE. CDR3 length: 15 residues. The junction had 4 bases not matched to a gene; V was cut back by 2 bases and J by 4 bases.

The CDR3 here is CASSQSGWETQYF. CDR3 bases: TGCGCCAGCAGCCAATCGGGATGGGAGACCCAGTACTTC. This chain links TRBV4-1 with TRBJ2-5, with a tentative D call TRBD2 (5 bases). The CDR3 contains 13 residues. Trimming removed 2 bases from V and 5 bases from J, with 9 bases in between. Looked up from germline, CDR1 is MGHRA and CDR2 is YSYEKL.

This clonotype was detected many times. V gene TRBV6-5 combines with J gene TRBJ1-6, with a weak D call TRBD1 (6 bases). There are 15 residues in the CDR3. Germline-derived CDR1 and CDR2 are MNHEY and SVGAGI. V was cut by 2 bases and J by 7 bases, with 12 bases left in between. The CDR3 coding sequence is TGTGCCAGCAGTTACAAGGACAGAGGAAATTCACCCCTCCACTTT. Protein: CASSYKDRGNSPLHF.

The rearrangement joins TRBV7-6 to TRBJ2-1; 7 nucleotides agree with TRBD1. The V gene's germline CDR1 is SGHVS and CDR2 FNYEAQ. The V and J ends lost 0 bases and 2 bases, in that order; junction bases with no gene match: 4. The CDR3 has 16 amino acids. The DNA for the CDR3 is TGTGCCAGCAGCTTAGCACAGGGGTCCGCCTACAATGAGCAGTTCTTC. Its protein is CASSLAQGSAYNEQFF.

This clonotype came up many times. The chain employs TRBV4-2 and TRBJ2-1; D uncertain. V gave up 1 base and J gave up 4 bases, with 8 bases separating them. There are 14 residues in the CDR3. CDR1 LGHNA and CDR2 YNFKEQ come from the germline V gene. CDR3 in amino acids: CASSQVSLYNEQFF. The CDR3 DNA follows: TGTGCCAGCAGCCAAGTCTCTCTTTACAATGAGCAGTTCTTC.

This chain links TRBV7-6 with TRBJ2-1; D gene ambiguous. Germline assignment: CDR1 SGHVS and CDR2 FNYEAQ. The V end lost 4 bases, the J end lost 9 bases, and 16 bases lay between the germline ends. The CDR3 spans 14 residues. CDR3 nucleotide sequence: TGTGCCAGCAGCTCGCTGATCCTTTACGGTGAGCAGTTCTTC. Translated, it gives CASSSLILYGEQFF.

This clonotype was counted ten times or more. The CDR3 nucleotides are TGTGCCAGCAGTCCGGACGGGGTAGCCGGGGAGCTGTTTTTT. Residues: CASSPDGVAGELFF. The J gene is TRBJ2-2, the V gene TRBV6-4, with D possibly being TRBD2 (5 bases). Germline CDR1 and CDR2: MRHNA and SNTAGT. The CDR3 totals 14 residues. Trimming cost V 5 bases and J 6 bases, with 13 bases left between them.

V is TRBV5-1 and J is TRBJ2-7; TRBD1 aligns across 12 bases. Losses at the gene ends were 0 bases for V and 4 bases for J; bases not matched to a gene: 8. This CDR3 is built from 17 residues. Germline values: CDR1 SGHRS, CDR2 YFSETQ. This CDR3 is CASSLGSLGQGAYEQYV. The DNA for the CDR3 is TGCGCCAGCAGCTTGGGTTCTTTGGGACAGGGGGCTTACGAGCAGTACGTC.

The sample holds a few counts of this clonotype. This sequence joins TRBV2 and TRBJ2-3, with D perhaps matching TRBD2 (6 bases). This CDR3 is 15 amino acids long. Germline loops: CDR1 SNHLY, CDR2 FYNNEI. The V end was cut by 3 bases, the J end by 7 bases, with 17 bases between. The CDR3 DNA reads TGTGCCAGCAGTGACCCTATGGGGGGAAGCTATACGCAGTATTTT. This codes for CASSDPMGGSYTQYF.

The rearrangement uses TRBV15 and TRBJ2-3; possible D gene TRBD1, 5 bases. Trimming cost V 0 bases and J 2 bases, with 12 bases left between them. There are 16 residues in the CDR3. Looked up from germline, CDR1 is LNHNV and CDR2 is YYDKDF (reference sequence). This CDR3 is CATSRDSGQITDTQYF. Written as DNA, the CDR3 is TGTGCCACCAGCAGAGATTCAGGACAAATCACAGATACGCAGTATTTT.

This clonotype was counted only a few times. The V call is TRBV12-3 or TRBV12-4, the J call TRBJ2-1; 7 bases are a match to TRBD2. The CDR3 loop spans 14 amino acids. With 6 bases clipped from V and 5 bases from J, the junction kept 7 bases outside the gene matches. CDR3 sequence (DNA): TGTGCCAGCAGCCAAACCGGGACTAACAATGAGCAGTTCTTC. This translates into CASSQTGTNNEQFF.

The table lists this clonotype with many counts. DNA for the CDR3: TGCGCCAGCAGCTTGGAATGGGGACGCACCGGGGAGCTGTTTTTT. This translates into CASSLEWGRTGELFF. This sequence joins TRBV5-1 and TRBJ2-2; D might be TRBD1 or TRBD2, each matching 5 bases. V dropped 0 bases and J dropped 4 bases, with 10 bases sitting between them. The CDR3 has 15 residues. Per germline, CDR1 SGHRS and CDR2 YFSETQ.

This clonotype was recorded many times. The V gene is TRBV29-1, the J gene TRBJ2-2, with D unclear. This CDR3 has 13 amino acids. Trimming pared 0 bases from V and 7 bases from J, leaving 9 bases between. Germline CDR1 is SQVTM and CDR2 is ANQGSEA. The CDR3 region is CSVEDRLLGELFF. Written as DNA, the CDR3 is TGCAGCGTTGAAGATCGGCTGCTCGGGGAGCTGTTTTTT.